The rows below give T cell receptor beta chains drawn from one sample of a study of blood T cell repertoires in COVID-19. Profiling relied on immunoSEQ multiplex PCR, and the TCRdb table lists in-frame clones only, not all of them. The data contain about 240,000 clones, approximately 83% of them singletons. Sequenced sample: PBMCs or T cells enriched from blood (not recorded which). The receptors here all came from a woman aged 40 to 50 with acute COVID-19. The CDR3 runs from the conserved cysteine through the conserved F or W. A D gene is named only where the DNA matches it firmly. Expanded clones get a size class; other rows say once, few or many, or leave the size out.

j_call | d_call | v_call | clone_size | cdr3_aa | cdr3_nt
TRBJ1-2 | TRBD1 | TRBV5-6 | NA | CASSLPGTGVTGYTF | TGTGCCAGCAGCTTGCCCGGGACAGGGGTTACTGGCTACACCTTC
TRBJ2-7 | NA | TRBV3-1/TRBV3-2 | NA | CASSQSETYEQYF | TGTGCCAGCAGCCAAAGCGAGACCTACGAGCAGTACTTC
TRBJ1-2 | TRBD1 | TRBV19 | NA | CASSGPPGQGGYGYTF | TGTGCCAGTAGTGGCCCTCCGGGACAGGGGGGCTATGGCTACACCTTC
TRBJ1-6 | TRBD1 | TRBV27 | NA | CASRRITGTGGSPLHF | TGTGCCAGCAGAAGAATCACCGGGACAGGTGGTTCACCCCTCCACTTT
TRBJ1-6 | NA | TRBV25-1 | NA | CASTTVDYNSPLHF | TGTGCCAGCACCACAGTCGACTATAATTCACCCCTCCACTTT
TRBJ1-2 | NA | TRBV19 | NA | CASEKGNYGYTF | TGTGCCAGTGAAAAGGGGAACTATGGCTACACCTTC
TRBJ1-5 | NA | TRBV18 | NA | CASSPAAGRDQPQHF | TGTGCCAGCTCACCGGCAGCGGGGCGCGATCAGCCCCAGCATTTT
TRBJ1-1 | NA | TRBV6-5 | NA | CASNPRGSEAFF | TGTGCCAGCAACCCCCGGGGATCTGAAGCTTTCTTT
TRBJ2-7 | TRBD1 | TRBV2 | few | CASRFGTGAEYEQYF | TGTGCCAGCAGGTTCGGGACAGGGGCTGAATACGAGCAGTACTTC
TRBJ1-5 | TRBD1 | TRBV7-9 | NA | CASSPTGSNQPQHF | TGTGCCAGCAGCCCGACAGGGAGCAATCAGCCCCAGCATTTT
TRBJ1-3 | NA | TRBV19 | NA | CASSIGGTGNTIYF | TGTGCCAGTAGTATTGGAGGGACTGGAAACACCATATATTTT
TRBJ2-3 | TRBD1 | TRBV25-1 | NA | CASSQGQGSTDTQYF | TGTGCCAGCAGTCAGGGACAGGGTAGCACAGATACGCAGTATTTT
TRBJ2-7 | NA | TRBV7-3 | NA | CASSLMAGSYEQYF | TGTGCCAGCAGCTTAATGGCAGGGTCCTACGAGCAGTACTTC
TRBJ2-1 | NA | TRBV19 | NA | CASSLSAYSYNEQFF | TGTGCCAGTAGTTTAAGCGCCTACTCCTACAATGAGCAGTTCTTC
TRBJ2-2 | TRBD1 | TRBV5-1 | NA | CASSLQGQGAGELFF | TGCGCCAGCAGCCTCCAAGGACAGGGCGCCGGGGAGCTGTTTTTT
TRBJ2-3 | NA | TRBV10-2 | NA | CASGLARTDTQYF | TGCGCCAGCGGCCTAGCCCGCACAGATACGCAGTATTTT
TRBJ2-3 | TRBD2 | TRBV30 | NA | CAWSVSGSTDTQYF | TGTGCCTGGAGTGTTAGCGGGAGCACAGATACGCAGTATTTT
TRBJ2-1 | TRBD2 | TRBV4-1 | NA | CASSQGLWDSGSGEQFF | TGCGCCAGCAGCCAGGGGCTCTGGGATAGCGGGAGCGGTGAGCAGTTCTTC
TRBJ2-1 | TRBD2 | TRBV5-1 | NA | CASSLGSGNYNEQFF | TGCGCCAGCAGCTTGGGTAGCGGGAACTACAATGAGCAGTTCTTC
TRBJ1-1 | NA | TRBV11-3 | NA | CASSPTGLTEAFF | TGTGCCAGCAGTCCAACAGGGTTAACTGAAGCTTTCTTT
TRBJ2-5 | TRBD1 | TRBV29-1 | NA | CSVGQGEETQYF | TGCAGCGTTGGACAGGGAGAAGAGACCCAGTACTTC
TRBJ2-2 | NA | TRBV9 | once | CASSGRGMDTGELFF | TGTGCCAGCAGCGGGCGCGGAATGGACACCGGGGAGCTGTTTTTT
TRBJ1-1 | NA | TRBV28 | few | CASSYQGNTEAFF | TGTGCCAGCAGCTACCAGGGAAACACTGAAGCTTTCTTT
TRBJ2-1 | TRBD2 | TRBV30 | many | CAWRGGTSGSRQFF | TGTGCCTGGAGAGGGGGGACTAGCGGGAGTCGGCAGTTCTTC
TRBJ2-3 | TRBD2 | TRBV11-2 | NA | CASSLGFAGESSTDTQYF | TGTGCCAGCAGCTTGGGTTTCGCGGGAGAATCTAGCACAGATACGCAGTATTTT
TRBJ2-7 | TRBD1 | TRBV5-4 | NA | CASSPAGTESYEQYF | TGTGCCAGCAGCCCTGCCGGGACAGAAAGCTACGAGCAGTACTTC
TRBJ2-1 | NA | TRBV7-3 | NA | CASSLLLTRDNYNEQFF | TGTGCCAGCAGCTTACTACTCACCCGGGACAACTACAATGAGCAGTTCTTC
TRBJ1-2 | NA | TRBV5-4 | NA | CASSLVNRVEFEGYTF | TGTGCCAGCAGCTTAGTTAACAGGGTTGAGTTTGAAGGCTACACCTTC
TRBJ2-1 | TRBD2 | TRBV10-2 | NA | CASSDSGMGRNEQFF | TGCGCCAGCAGTGATAGCGGGATGGGGCGCAATGAGCAGTTCTTC
TRBJ2-1 | TRBD2 | TRBV30 | NA | CAWTPGLRQFF | TGTGCCTGGACCCCGGGACTAAGGCAGTTCTTC
TRBJ2-1 | TRBD2 | TRBV5-1 | NA | CASSRVSGSEQFF | TGCGCCAGCAGTAGAGTCAGCGGGAGTGAGCAGTTCTTC
TRBJ1-1 | NA | TRBV7-9 | few | CASRSGRNTEAFF | TGTGCCAGCAGGTCTGGGCGGAACACTGAAGCTTTCTTT
TRBJ2-7 | NA | TRBV6-5 | NA | CASRQGSTSYEQYF | TGTGCCAGCAGACAGGGAAGCACGAGCTACGAGCAGTACTTC
TRBJ1-5 | TRBD1 | TRBV24-1 | NA | CATSNTGAHCYSNQPQHF | TGTGCCACCAGTAACACAGGGGCCCATTGCTATAGCAATCAGCCCCAGCATTTT
TRBJ2-2 | TRBD2 | TRBV24-1 | NA | CATSDSGLSTRGELFF | TGTGCCACCAGTGACTCGGGACTATCAACACGTGGGGAGCTGTTTTTT
TRBJ2-3 | NA | TRBV2 | NA | CASRLDAGDTQYF | TGTGCCAGCAGGTTAGACGCGGGAGATACGCAGTATTTT
TRBJ2-1 | TRBD2 | TRBV7-8 | NA | CASSPSGGIDNEQFF | TGTGCCAGCAGCCCTAGCGGGGGGATTGACAATGAGCAGTTCTTC
TRBJ2-1 | NA | TRBV7-3 | NA | CASSLNGFGLESEQFF | TGTGCCAGCAGCTTAAACGGTTTCGGATTGGAGAGTGAGCAGTTCTTC
TRBJ2-3 | TRBD1 | TRBV11-3 | NA | CASSLTGTGLTDTQYF | TGTGCCAGCAGCCTGACCGGGACAGGGCTGACAGATACGCAGTATTTT
TRBJ2-6 | NA | TRBV5-1 | many | CASSTDSSGANVLTF | TGCGCCAGCAGCACAGACAGCTCTGGGGCCAACGTCCTGACTTTC
TRBJ2-7 | TRBD2 | TRBV27 | NA | CASSSSRGGRAHEQYF | TGTGCCAGCAGTTCATCGCGGGGCGGGAGGGCCCACGAGCAGTACTTC
TRBJ2-3 | NA | TRBV29-1 | NA | CSVEEGRGIDTQYF | TGCAGCGTTGAAGAGGGCAGGGGAATTGATACGCAGTATTTT
TRBJ2-5 | NA | TRBV11-2 | NA | CASSTDTKETQYF | TGTGCCAGCAGCACAGATACCAAAGAGACCCAGTACTTC